The 14 T cell receptor beta chains below come from one sample, sequenced in a study of immune evolution from preneoplasia to lung adenocarcinoma (dated by TCRdb to the early 2020s). Receptors were amplified or captured by the immunoSEQ multiplex PCR assay. TCRdb's version of the immuneACCESS table is confined to in-frame rearrangements and falls short of the full clone set. An unresolved V gene accounts for under half of the shortfall where checked; the remainder is of unknown origin. This sample gives thousands of clones in total; around 81% of them show up just once. The top ten clonotypes cover less than 25% of the sample. The sequencing input was FFPE adjacent normal lung tissue. These receptors were collected from a donor older than 65 with lung adenocarcinoma.

The V and J genes are TRBV2 and TRBJ2-7, with 14 bases matching TRBD2. The CDR3 is 13 residues long. Losses at the gene ends were 6 bases for V and 7 bases for J; bases not matched to a gene: 2. CDR1 is SNHLY and CDR2 is FYNNEI in the germline V gene. The CDR3 DNA sequence: TGTGCCAGCAGGGGACTAGCGGGAGTAGAGCAGTACTTC. Amino acid sequence: CASRGLAGVEQYF.

The chain couples TRBV6-1 to TRBJ1-5, with D maybe TRBD1 (6 bases). The CDR3 is 17 residues long. In germline, CDR1 is MNHNS, CDR2 SASEGT. The germline V and J ends were trimmed by 0 bases and 2 bases, with 14 bases remaining between them. DNA for the CDR3: TGTGCCAGCAGTGAAGCGAAACAGGGTTCGGGCAATCAGCCCCAGCATTTT. Amino acids: CASSEAKQGSGNQPQHF.

The J gene is TRBJ1-5, the V gene TRBV30; no definite D call. V was cut by 0 bases and J by 5 bases, with 11 bases left in between. Per germline, CDR1 GTSNPN and CDR2 SVGIG (reference sequence). This CDR3 has 14 residues. The CDR3 loop is CAWSVAAVDQPQHF. DNA of the CDR3: TGTGCCTGGAGTGTAGCCGCGGTAGATCAGCCCCAGCATTTT.

This chain uses TRBV2 with TRBJ2-6; D assignment may be TRBD1 or TRBD2 (5 bases each). Per the germline V gene, CDR1 is SNHLY and CDR2 is FYNNEI. This CDR3 spans 15 amino acids. Trimming left V 1 base short and J 4 bases short, with 8 bases between. The CDR3 DNA follows: TGTGCCAGCAGTGAAGTAGGGACCGGGGCCAACGTCCTGACTTTC. This encodes CASSEVGTGANVLTF. The entire variable domain, with the rest obtained from reference TRBV2 and TRBJ2-6, is as follows: EPEVTQTPSHQVTQMGQEVILRCVPISNHLYFYWYRQILGQKVEFLVSFYNNEISEKSEIFDDQFSVERPDGSNFTLKIRSTKLEDSAMYFCASSEVGTGANVLTFGAGSRLTVL.

The sample holds one count of this clone. This chain connects TRBV7-6 to TRBJ1-1; a possible D gene is TRBD1 (6 bases). The V end lost 4 bases, the J end lost 3 bases, and 15 bases lay between the germline ends. The CDR3 length is 15 residues. Per germline, CDR1 SGHVS and CDR2 FNYEAQ. The chain's CDR3 is CASSSTPDRYTEAFF. The CDR3 region has the DNA TGTGCCAGCAGCTCCACCCCGGACAGATACACTGAAGCTTTCTTT.

The rearrangement links TRBV6-5 to TRBJ2-7; 10 bases agree with TRBD2. Germline V gene lookup returns CDR1 MNHEY and CDR2 SVGAGI. The CDR3 extends over 15 amino acids. The junction had 10 bases not matched to a gene; V was cut back by 0 bases and J by 11 bases. The CDR3 coding sequence is TGTGCCAGCAGTTACTCGGCCGGACTAGCGGCGGCGAAGTACTTC. Translating gives CASSYSAGLAAAKYF.

The V call is TRBV28, the J call TRBJ2-7; 9 bases match TRBD2. Germline assignment: CDR1 MDHEN and CDR2 SYDVKM. The V segment lost 5 bases and the J segment 3 bases; nucleotides outside the gene matches: 5. The CDR3 is 14 amino acids. The CDR3 DNA is TGTGCCAGCAGTCGTAGCGGGAGACTCTACGAGCAGTACTTC. It codes for CASSRSGRLYEQYF. Full variable domain (outside the CDR3, taken from reference TRBV28 and TRBJ2-7): DVKVTQSSRYLVKRTGEKVFLECVQDMDHENMFWYRQDPGLGLRLIYFSYDVKMKEKGDIPEGYSVSREKKERFSLILESASTNQTSMYLCASSRSGRLYEQYFGPGTRLTVT.

V gene TRBV18 combines with J gene TRBJ2-7; TRBD1 is a possible D gene (5 bases). This CDR3 contains 15 residues. The germline CDR1 and CDR2 sequences are KGHSH and LQKENI. V was trimmed by 5 bases and J by 7 bases, leaving 21 bases between them. CDR3: CASSSLGFDQGEQYF. The CDR3 DNA follows: TGTGCCAGCTCATCTCTCGGGTTCGACCAGGGTGAGCAGTACTTC.

This chain connects TRBV5-6 to TRBJ2-7; 8 nucleotides agree with TRBD1. Germline V lookup: CDR1 SGHDT, CDR2 YYEEEE. CDR3 length: 14 amino acids. V dropped 3 bases and J dropped 4; count of bases not matched to a gene: 6. The CDR3 region is CASSYRQGSYEQYF. The CDR3 region has the DNA TGTGCCAGCAGCTACAGACAGGGGTCATACGAGCAGTACTTC.

The gene calls are TRBV6-6 and TRBJ2-7; TRBD2 matches 13 bases. CDR1 MNHNY and CDR2 SVGAGI come from the germline V gene (reference sequence). This CDR3 region has 14 residues. Trimming cost V 5 bases and J 6 bases; bases outside gene matches: 4. CDR3 bases: TGTGCCAGCAGTCCCTGGACTAGCGGGGGCGAGCAGTACTTC. This translates into CASSPWTSGGEQYF.

The chain is built from TRBV19 and TRBJ2-6; TRBD1 agrees at 12 bases. The CDR3 extends over 19 amino acids. Germline V gives CDR1 LNHDA, CDR2 SQIVND (reference sequence). V trimming: 1 base; J trimming: 4 bases; junction bases outside the gene matches: 8. CDR3 in amino acids: CASSIGRGQGAPGANVLTF. Here the CDR3 DNA reads TGTGCCAGTAGTATAGGTAGGGGACAGGGGGCTCCCGGGGCCAACGTCCTGACTTTC.

The chain links TRBV6-1 to TRBJ2-3; weak D call: TRBD2 (6 bases). V was pared by 7 bases and J by 6 bases, with 14 bases between. CDR3 length: 13 residues. Germline V lookup: CDR1 MNHNS, CDR2 SASEGT. The CDR3 sequence is CASIGGTRDTQYF. The CDR3 bases are TGTGCCAGCATCGGGGGTACCCGGGATACGCAGTATTTT.

V gene TRBV6-1 combines with J gene TRBJ2-2; a weak D match, TRBD1 (6 bases). CDR1 is MNHNS and CDR2 is SASEGT in the germline V gene. Trimming took 1 base from V and 1 from J, leaving 7 bases between them. This CDR3 contains 15 residues. As DNA, the CDR3 is TGTGCCAGCAGTGAAGAAGGGGGGAACACCGGGGAGCTGTTTTTT. Translation gives CASSEEGGNTGELFF.

The gene calls are TRBV11-3 and TRBJ2-3; TRBD1 agrees at 10 bases. Germline V gives CDR1 SGHNT, CDR2 YENEEA. V shed 3 bases, J shed 10 bases, and the junction held 1 base outside the gene matches. The CDR3 consists of 12 residues. CDR3 DNA sequence: TGTGCCAGCAGCTTGGACAGGGGGTCGCAGTATTTT. This sequence encodes CASSLDRGSQYF.